This paragraph covers one TCR beta chain sequence. Its antigen is unidentified. This record comes from a study of blood T cells in healthy people across ages. V lost 10 bases and J lost 0, with 15 bases in between. Germline-derived CDR1 and CDR2 are MDHEN and SYDVKM. The CDR3 loop spans 14 amino acids. Extracted total RNA amounted to at least 5.5 micrograms for each sample. The authors ran a second PCR of about 6 to 12 cycles using a sample-barcoded 5' primer and a J-beta primer mix. Every molecule of cDNA carried a tag from a template-switch adaptor with 12 random nucleotides. One entry per CDR3 protein results from TCRdb running MiXCR on the 5' RACE reads. The table has about 1.7 million distinct CDR3 sequences, 28% seen once. Study results and limitations: With naive T cell percentage, TCR beta diversity showed a strong correlation.

Sequences were obtained from blood. The receptor was derived from a woman in her thirties in good health. J is TRBJ1-2 and V is TRBV28; tentatively, D is TRBD1 (6 bases). The CDR3 here is CAIRGEKANYGYTF. The CDR3 bases are TGTGCCATCAGGGGAGAAAAAGCTAACTATGGCTACACCTTC.